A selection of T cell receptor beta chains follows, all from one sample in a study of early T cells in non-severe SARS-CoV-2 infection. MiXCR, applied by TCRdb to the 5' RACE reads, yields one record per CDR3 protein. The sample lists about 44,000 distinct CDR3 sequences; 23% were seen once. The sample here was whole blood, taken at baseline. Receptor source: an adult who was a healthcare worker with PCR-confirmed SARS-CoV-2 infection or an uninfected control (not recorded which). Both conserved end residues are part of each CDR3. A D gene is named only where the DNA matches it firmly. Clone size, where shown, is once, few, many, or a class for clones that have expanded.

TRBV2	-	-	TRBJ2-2	TGTGCCAGCAGTGAACAGGGGAACACCGGGGAGCTGTTTTTT	CASSEQGNTGELFF
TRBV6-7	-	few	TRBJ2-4	TGTGCCAGCAGTTACTCAAGGGCCGGGAGAATTCGCAAAAACATTCAGTACTTC	CASSYSRAGRIRKNIQYF
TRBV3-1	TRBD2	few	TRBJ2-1	TGTGCCAGCAGCCCTAGCGGGGTCGCCTACAATGAGCAGTTCTTC	CASSPSGVAYNEQFF
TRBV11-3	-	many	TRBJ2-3	TGTGCCAGCAGCTTGGGGGGAGATACGCAGTATTTT	CASSLGGDTQYF
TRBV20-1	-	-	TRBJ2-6	TGCAGTGTCCCCCGCGCAGGGGCTGGGGCCAACGTCCTGACTTTC	CSVPRAGAGANVLTF
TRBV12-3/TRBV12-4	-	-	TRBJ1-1	TGTGCCAGCAGTTTTTATTGGGACACTGAAGCTTTCTTT	CASSFYWDTEAFF
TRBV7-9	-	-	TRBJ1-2	TGTGCCAGCAGCTTAGGGGCAGTCTATGGCTACACCTTC	CASSLGAVYGYTF
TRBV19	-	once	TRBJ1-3	TGTGCCAGTAGTATAGACCGGACGGCCAACTCTGGAAACACCATATATTTT	CASSIDRTANSGNTIYF
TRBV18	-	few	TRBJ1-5	TGTGCCAGCTCACCAGAGTCGGGGGGAGGGCAGCCCCAGCATTTT	CASSPESGGGQPQHF
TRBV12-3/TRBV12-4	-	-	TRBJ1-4	TGTGCCAGCAGTAAATCCGGGACCCCTTATGAAAAACTGTTTTTT	CASSKSGTPYEKLFF
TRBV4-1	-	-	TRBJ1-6	TGCGCCAGCAGCCCCCGGGACTATAATTCACCCCTCCACTTT	CASSPRDYNSPLHF
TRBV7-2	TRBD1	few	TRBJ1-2	TGTGCCAGCAGCTTAGCCTTAGGACAGGGGGCATATACCCTCTATGGCTACACCTTC	CASSLALGQGAYTLYGYTF
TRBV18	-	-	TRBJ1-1	TGTGCCAGCTCACCACCTGGGGGGGCGCAAGTCGTAGCTTTCTTT	CASSPPGGAQVVAFF
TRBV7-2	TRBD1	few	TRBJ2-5	TGTGCCAGCAGCCCCCGGACAGGGAGGGAGACCCAGTACTTC	CASSPRTGRETQYF
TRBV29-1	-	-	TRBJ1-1	TGCAGCGTTGAAGTTGGGGGGATGAACACTGAAGCTTTCTTT	CSVEVGGMNTEAFF
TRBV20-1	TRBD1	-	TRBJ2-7	TGCAGTGTTAGGAAATTCGGGACAGGGGGCGAAATTTTCTACTACGAGCAGTACTTC	CSVRKFGTGGEIFYYEQYF
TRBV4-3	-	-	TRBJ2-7	TGCGCCAGCAGCCCGAGTATGGGCTACTACGAGCAGTACTTC	CASSPSMGYYEQYF
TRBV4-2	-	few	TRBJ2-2	TGTGCCAGCAGCCAACCCCCTGGGGAGCTGTTTTTT	CASSQPPGELFF
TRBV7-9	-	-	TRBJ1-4	TGTGCCAGCAGCTCTTACGGTGGCAATGAAAAACTGTTTTTT	CASSSYGGNEKLFF
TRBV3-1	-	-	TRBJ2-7	TGTGCCAGCAGCCAAGTGTCCAGATCCTACGAGCAGTACTTC	CASSQVSRSYEQYF
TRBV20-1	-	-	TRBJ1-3	TGCAGTGCTAGCAAGGGATCTGGAAACACCATATATTTT	CSASKGSGNTIYF
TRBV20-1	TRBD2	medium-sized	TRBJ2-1	TGCAGTGCCGACCCAGGAGCGGGGATGACCAACAATGAGCAGTTCTTC	CSADPGAGMTNNEQFF
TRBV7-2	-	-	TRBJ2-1	TGTGCCAGCAGCTTAGTGGCGGACTTGGAGCAGTTCTTC	CASSLVADLEQFF
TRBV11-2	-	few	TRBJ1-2	TGTGCCAGCAGCTTAGTTCGGGCGAACAGGGATAATAACTATGGCTACACCTTC	CASSLVRANRDNNYGYTF
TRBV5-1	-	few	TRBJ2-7	TGCGCCAGCAGCTTGGCCTTTCGAGAGCAGTACTTC	CASSLAFREQYF
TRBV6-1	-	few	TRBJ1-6	TGTGCCAGCAGTGAAGGGGTCCGCTCCTATAATTCACCCCTCCACTTT	CASSEGVRSYNSPLHF
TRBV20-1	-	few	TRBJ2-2	TGCAGTGCTAGACCCCAGGGGGGCAACACCGGGGAGCTGTTTTTT	CSARPQGGNTGELFF
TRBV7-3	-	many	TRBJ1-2	TGTGCCAGCAGCTTAATGGCGACCAACTATGGCTACACCTTC	CASSLMATNYGYTF
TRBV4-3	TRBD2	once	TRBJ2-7	TGCGCCAGCAGCCAAGACCGGAGCGGGGGCGGCTACGAGCAGTACTTC	CASSQDRSGGGYEQYF
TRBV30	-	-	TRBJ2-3	TGTGCCTGGAGTGCGTTATCAGATACGCAGTATTTT	CAWSALSDTQYF
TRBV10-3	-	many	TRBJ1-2	TGTGCCACCGGAGTTGGGGGCTACACCTTC	CATGVGGYTF
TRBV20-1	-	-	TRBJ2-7	TGCAGTGCCCCAGGGGGGGGGTCATCCTACGAGCAGTACTTC	CSAPGGGSSYEQYF
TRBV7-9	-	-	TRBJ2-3	TGTGCCAGCAGCTTCGACGCTAGCACGCAGTATTTT	CASSFDASTQYF
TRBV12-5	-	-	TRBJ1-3	TGTGCTAGTGGTTTGGGCACGCGATTCTCTGAAAACACCATATATTTT	CASGLGTRFSENTIYF
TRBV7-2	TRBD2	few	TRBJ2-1	TGTGCCAGCAACGATCCGGGACTAGCGTCGAACTCCTACAATGAGCAGTTCTTC	CASNDPGLASNSYNEQFF
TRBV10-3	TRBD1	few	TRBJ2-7	TGTGCCGTCGGACAGGGGAACGAGCAGTACTTC	CAVGQGNEQYF
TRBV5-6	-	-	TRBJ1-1	TGTGCCAGCAGCTTGGGAATGGCGGGGGCTTTCTTT	CASSLGMAGAFF
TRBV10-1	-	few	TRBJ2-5	TGCGCCAGCAGTGACGGAGACTCCCGAGCGGAGACCCAGTACTTC	CASSDGDSRAETQYF
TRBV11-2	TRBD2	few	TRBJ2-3	TGTGCCAGCAGAATAGCGGGGGGGCGGCGCACAGATACGCAGTATTTT	CASRIAGGRRTDTQYF
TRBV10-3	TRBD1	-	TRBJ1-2	TGTGCCATCACCGACGGGAAGACAGGGGGTTATGGCTACACCTTC	CAITDGKTGGYGYTF
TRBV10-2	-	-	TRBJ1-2	TGCGCCAGCAGTGAGGGCAGGCCTAACTATGGCTACACCTTC	CASSEGRPNYGYTF
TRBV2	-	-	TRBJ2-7	TGTGCCAGCAGTGTGGCCCGGACCGACACCTACGAGCAGTACTTC	CASSVARTDTYEQYF